This TCR beta chain was observed in a study of T cells after yellow fever vaccination. The CDR3 has 15 residues. The germline gives CDR1 MDHEN, CDR2 SYDVKM. The V and J ends lost 6 bases and 0 bases respectively, with 9 bases between them. General observations from the study: From the bulk population, abundant clonotypes could contaminate and appear within FACS-sorted repertoires.

The sample holds many counts of this clonotype. Antigen unknown. 5'RACE template switching generated TCR cDNA, adding a universal primer site and UMIs. TCRdb recomputed calls from the 5' RACE reads with MiXCR, one row per CDR3 protein. Found here are 78,000 or so distinct CDR3 sequences, about 7.3% of them singletons; the top ten hold approximately 30%. The receptor comes from a man aged 18 to 30 who received the YFV17D yellow fever vaccine. The material was CD8+ T cells sorted from PBMCs, obtained more than 8 days after the first yellow fever vaccination. V is TRBV28 and J is TRBJ2-6; tentatively, D is TRBD1 or TRBD2 (5 bases each). The CDR3 protein is CASSPGTSGANVLTF. Written as DNA, the CDR3 is TGTGCCAGCAGCCCGGGGACCTCTGGGGCCAACGTCCTGACTTTC.